The rows below give T cell receptor beta chains drawn from one sample of a study of metastatic and nonmetastatic thyroid tumors. TCRdb called clones again from the PCR reads with MiXCR. Among 2,500 to 3,000 clones listed, roughly 40% were seen once. The sequencing input was tumor tissue. These TCRs come from a female donor with papillary thyroid cancer or a benign thyroid nodule (not recorded which). Some clones in this sample may be carry-over from other donors' samples. Both conserved end residues are part of each CDR3. The D gene is left open where the match is weak. For some rows the clone size is stated as once, few or many, or as a class when expanded; others skip it.

d_call: TRBD2; v_call: TRBV10-1; clone_size: few; j_call: TRBJ2-5; cdr3_nt: TGCGCCAGCAGTTCCAGCGGGAGTGTTGAGACCCAGTACTTC; cdr3_aa: CASSSSGSVETQYF
d_call: TRBD1; v_call: TRBV19; clone_size: -; j_call: TRBJ1-2; cdr3_nt: TGTGCCAGCGCCGGGACAGCCAACTATGGCTACACCTTC; cdr3_aa: CASAGTANYGYTF
d_call: -; v_call: TRBV5-5; clone_size: -; j_call: TRBJ2-7; cdr3_nt: TGTGCCAGCAGCTTTACGTTCTACGAGCAGTACTTC; cdr3_aa: CASSFTFYEQYF
d_call: -; v_call: TRBV6-1; clone_size: few; j_call: TRBJ2-7; cdr3_nt: TGTGCCAGCAGTGAACCGCAGTCACTCTCCTACGAGCAGTACTTC; cdr3_aa: CASSEPQSLSYEQYF
d_call: -; v_call: TRBV10-3; clone_size: few; j_call: TRBJ2-7; cdr3_nt: TGTGCCATCAGTGAGAGACACTACGAGCAGTACTTC; cdr3_aa: CAISERHYEQYF
d_call: TRBD1; v_call: TRBV10-1; clone_size: few; j_call: TRBJ1-3; cdr3_nt: TGCGCCAGCAAGAGGGAAGGACAGGGGGCGTCCGGAAACACCATATATTTT; cdr3_aa: CASKREGQGASGNTIYF
d_call: -; v_call: TRBV5-1; clone_size: once; j_call: TRBJ2-7; cdr3_nt: TGCGCCAGCAGCTTGGCCCTGGGAACCTACGAGCAGTACTTC; cdr3_aa: CASSLALGTYEQYF
d_call: -; v_call: TRBV5-6; clone_size: once; j_call: TRBJ2-7; cdr3_nt: TGTGCCAGCAGCGGGAGAGTGGCCTACGAGCAGTACTTC; cdr3_aa: CASSGRVAYEQYF
d_call: -; v_call: TRBV2; clone_size: -; j_call: TRBJ1-1; cdr3_nt: TGTGCCAGCATAAAGGAAGTCTATTTTACTGAAGCTTTCTTT; cdr3_aa: CASIKEVYFTEAFF
d_call: -; v_call: TRBV5-1; clone_size: -; j_call: TRBJ2-5; cdr3_nt: TGCGCCAGCAGTTCATCGGGGAGAGAAGAGACCCAGTACTTC; cdr3_aa: CASSSSGREETQYF
d_call: -; v_call: TRBV6-5; clone_size: few; j_call: TRBJ1-4; cdr3_nt: TGTGCCAGCAGCCCCACGAATGAAAAACTGTTTTTT; cdr3_aa: CASSPTNEKLFF
d_call: -; v_call: TRBV13; clone_size: -; j_call: TRBJ1-2; cdr3_nt: TGTGCCAGCAGCTTCAATACAGCAATCTATGGCTACACCTTC; cdr3_aa: CASSFNTAIYGYTF
d_call: -; v_call: TRBV6-1; clone_size: few; j_call: TRBJ1-6; cdr3_nt: TGTGCCAGCACGGGGGCTTTAAATTCACCCCTCCACTTT; cdr3_aa: CASTGALNSPLHF
d_call: -; v_call: TRBV6-1; clone_size: few; j_call: TRBJ2-7; cdr3_nt: TGTGCCAGCAGTGAACTGGACAGCTTAACCACCTACGAGCAGTACTTC; cdr3_aa: CASSELDSLTTYEQYF
d_call: -; v_call: TRBV5-6; clone_size: once; j_call: TRBJ2-2; cdr3_nt: TGTGCCAGCAGCTTGGTTGGACCCCGCCCCGGGGAGCTGTTTTTT; cdr3_aa: CASSLVGPRPGELFF
d_call: -; v_call: TRBV14; clone_size: -; j_call: TRBJ2-1; cdr3_nt: TGTGCCAGCAGCCGAGGGAATTGGGATTACAATGAGCAGTTCTTC; cdr3_aa: CASSRGNWDYNEQFF
d_call: TRBD2; v_call: TRBV20-1; clone_size: -; j_call: TRBJ2-1; cdr3_nt: TGCAGTGCTAGAGGACTAGCGGACTCCTACAATGAGCAGTTCTTC; cdr3_aa: CSARGLADSYNEQFF